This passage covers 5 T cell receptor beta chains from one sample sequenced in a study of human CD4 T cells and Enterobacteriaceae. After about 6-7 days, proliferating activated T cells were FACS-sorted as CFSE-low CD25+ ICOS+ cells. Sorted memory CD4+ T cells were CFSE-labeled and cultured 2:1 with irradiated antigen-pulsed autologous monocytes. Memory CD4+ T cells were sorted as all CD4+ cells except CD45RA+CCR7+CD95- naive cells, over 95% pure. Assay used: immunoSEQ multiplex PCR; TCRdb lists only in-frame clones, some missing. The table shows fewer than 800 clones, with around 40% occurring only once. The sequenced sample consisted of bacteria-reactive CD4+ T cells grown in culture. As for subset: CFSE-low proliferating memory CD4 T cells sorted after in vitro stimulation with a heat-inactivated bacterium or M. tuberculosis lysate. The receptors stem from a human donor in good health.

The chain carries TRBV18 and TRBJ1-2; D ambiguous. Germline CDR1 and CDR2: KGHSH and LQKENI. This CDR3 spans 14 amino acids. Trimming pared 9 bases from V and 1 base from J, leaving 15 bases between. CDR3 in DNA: TGTGCCAGTGGGGAGAGTACCAATAACTATGGCTACACCTTC. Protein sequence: CASGESTNNYGYTF.

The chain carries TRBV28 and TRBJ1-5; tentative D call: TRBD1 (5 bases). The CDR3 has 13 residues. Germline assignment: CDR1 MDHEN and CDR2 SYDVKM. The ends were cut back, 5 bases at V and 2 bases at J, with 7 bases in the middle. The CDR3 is CASSEQGNQPQHF. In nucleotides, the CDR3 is TGTGCCAGCAGTGAACAGGGCAATCAGCCCCAGCATTTT.

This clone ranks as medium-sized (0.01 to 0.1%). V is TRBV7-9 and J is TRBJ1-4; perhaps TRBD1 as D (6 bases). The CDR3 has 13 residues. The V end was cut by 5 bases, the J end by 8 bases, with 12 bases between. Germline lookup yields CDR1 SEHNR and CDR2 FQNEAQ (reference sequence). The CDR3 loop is CASSRMGGEKLFF. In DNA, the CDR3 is TGTGCCAGCAGCCGGATGGGGGGCGAAAAACTGTTTTTT.

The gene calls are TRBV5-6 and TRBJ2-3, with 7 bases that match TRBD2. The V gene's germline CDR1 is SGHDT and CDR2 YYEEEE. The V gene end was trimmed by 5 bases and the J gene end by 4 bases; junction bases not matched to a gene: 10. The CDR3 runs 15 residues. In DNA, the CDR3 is TGTGCCAGCAGTTTACTTAGCGGGTCGTCAGATACGCAGTATTTT. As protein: CASSLLSGSSDTQYF.

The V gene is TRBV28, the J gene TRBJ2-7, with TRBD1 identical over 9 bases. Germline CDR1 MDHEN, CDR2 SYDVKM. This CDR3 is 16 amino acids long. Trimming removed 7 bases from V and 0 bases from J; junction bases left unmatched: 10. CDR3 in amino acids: CASTGPGDRASYEQYF. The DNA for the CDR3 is TGTGCCAGCACCGGTCCGGGGGACAGGGCCTCCTACGAGCAGTACTTC.